This TCR beta chain stems from a study of identical twins. Findings and limits, study-wide: Alpha sequences that were out-of-frame and twin-shared showed an excess of low generation probability.

This clonotype was seen ten or more times. The antigen is undetermined. Per the germline V gene, CDR1 is SGHAT and CDR2 is FQNNGV. The CDR3 totals 13 residues. V was clipped by 3 bases and J by 7 bases, with 9 bases between them. TCRdb analysed the 5' RACE reads with MiXCR anew, one entry per CDR3 protein. The repertoire holds about 340,000 distinct CDR3 sequences, with 9% to 15% as singletons. This same sample was also part of a study on yellow fever vaccine responses in identical twins.

This TCR was recovered from a woman aged 18-30 years in good health. Sequencing input: CD8+ T cells sorted from blood. The gene calls are TRBV11-2 and TRBJ2-2; D is undetermined. This CDR3 reads CASSFWFIGELFF. Written as DNA, the CDR3 is TGTGCCAGCAGCTTCTGGTTTATCGGGGAGCTGTTTTTT.